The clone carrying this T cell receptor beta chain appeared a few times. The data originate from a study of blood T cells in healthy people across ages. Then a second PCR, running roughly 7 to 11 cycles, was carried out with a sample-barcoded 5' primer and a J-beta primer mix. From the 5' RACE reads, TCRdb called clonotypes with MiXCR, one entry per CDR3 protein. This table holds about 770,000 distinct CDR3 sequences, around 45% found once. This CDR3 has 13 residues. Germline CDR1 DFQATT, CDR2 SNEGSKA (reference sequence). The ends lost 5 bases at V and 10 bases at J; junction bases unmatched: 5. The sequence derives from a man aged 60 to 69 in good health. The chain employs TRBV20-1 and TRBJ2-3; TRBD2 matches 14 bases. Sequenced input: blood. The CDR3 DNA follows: TGCAGTGCTGGGACTAGCGGGGGTAAGGCGCAGTATTTT. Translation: CSAGTSGGKAQYF.